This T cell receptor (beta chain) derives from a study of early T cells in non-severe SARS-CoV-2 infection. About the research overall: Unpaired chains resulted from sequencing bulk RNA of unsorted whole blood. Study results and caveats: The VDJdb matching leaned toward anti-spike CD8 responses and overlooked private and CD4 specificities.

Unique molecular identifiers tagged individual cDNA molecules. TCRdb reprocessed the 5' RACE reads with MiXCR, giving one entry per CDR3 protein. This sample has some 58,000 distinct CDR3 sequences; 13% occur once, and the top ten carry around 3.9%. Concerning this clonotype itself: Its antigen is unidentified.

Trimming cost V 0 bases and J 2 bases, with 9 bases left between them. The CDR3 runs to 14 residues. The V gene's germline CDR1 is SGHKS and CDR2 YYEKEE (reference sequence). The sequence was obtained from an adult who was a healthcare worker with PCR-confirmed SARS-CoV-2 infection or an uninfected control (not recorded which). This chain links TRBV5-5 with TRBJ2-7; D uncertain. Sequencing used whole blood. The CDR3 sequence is CASSLAAGPYEQYF. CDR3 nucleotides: TGTGCCAGCAGCTTGGCCGCCGGACCCTACGAGCAGTACTTC.